This note documents a single T cell receptor (beta chain) sequence. The data belong to a study of control samples from healthy donors and cancer patients. The CDR3 runs 16 residues. V lost 2 bases, J lost 3 bases, and 16 bases lay in between. Germline CDR1 reads MNHEY; CDR2 reads SMNVEV (reference sequence). Clones were sequenced by immunoSEQ multiplex PCR, and TCRdb holds only the in-frame ones, with some missing. The data contain some 120,000 clones, more than 75% of them singletons. This chain connects TRBV27 to TRBJ2-5; D is perhaps TRBD1 or TRBD2 (5 bases each). The sequence derives from a woman between 65 and 79 years old in good health. The sample comprised blood. The CDR3 spells CASSLSLWDGKETQYF. The CDR3 DNA reads as TGTGCCAGCAGTTTAAGTTTATGGGACGGGAAAGAGACCCAGTACTTC.